A single sample gave rise to the 22 T cell receptor beta chains below, sequenced in a study of human T cells and chemical hapten exposure. TCRdb re-called the RACE reads with MiXCR, one entry per CDR3 protein. The table has roughly 260,000 distinct CDR3 sequences, about 8.6% seen once. The time point here: pre-sensitization, week 0. Treatment of the sample: therapeutic diphenylcyclopropenone sensitization with weekly scalp DPC. Here the sequenced sample was whole blood, taken in connection with sensitization to the hapten diphenylcyclopropenone (DPC). These receptors came from a woman aged 40-49 years with alopecia areata. Some clones in this sample may be carry-over from other donors' samples.

This chain uses TRBV12-3 or TRBV12-4 with TRBJ2-1, with a possible D match to TRBD2 (6 bases). This CDR3 is built from 14 residues. V was cut by 8 bases and J by 4 bases, with 15 bases left in between. CDR3 nucleotides: TGTGCCAGCCGGGTCGGGCGGGGATACAATGAGCAGTTCTTC. Residues: CASRVGRGYNEQFF.

This clonotype was counted only a few times. The chain combines TRBV20-1 with TRBJ2-3; 9 nucleotides align to TRBD2. Trimming removed 1 base from V and 2 bases from J; junction bases left unmatched: 13. The CDR3 covers 18 residues. CDR1 is DFQATT, CDR2 SNEGSKA, per germline (reference sequence). The CDR3 spells CSARGPFGVAGDTDTQYF. The CDR3 coding sequence is TGCAGTGCTAGAGGCCCTTTTGGAGTAGCGGGAGACACAGATACGCAGTATTTT.

Ten or more counts support this clonotype. CDR3 nucleotide sequence: TGTGCCAGCACCACAGTCAGGGGAAGGGAAGCTTTCTTT. Amino acids: CASTTVRGREAFF. V and J are TRBV6-5 and TRBJ1-1; D is perhaps TRBD1 (6 bases). The V and J ends lost 7 bases and 8 bases respectively, with 17 bases between them. CDR3 length: 13 residues. Germline CDR1 MNHEY, CDR2 SVGAGI.

This clonotype was counted between two and nine times. The chain combines TRBV12-3 or TRBV12-4 with TRBJ2-2; weak D call: TRBD1 (7 bases). The V end was cut by 6 bases, the J end by 1 base, with 15 bases between. This CDR3 spans 16 amino acids. The CDR3 nucleotides are TGTGCCAGCAGATCGCGGAGGGGGCAGAACACCGGGGAGCTGTTTTTT. Translating it yields CASRSRRGQNTGELFF.

This sequence joins TRBV25-1 and TRBJ2-7; 7 nucleotides match TRBD1. With V trimmed by 0 bases and J by 6 bases, 8 bases remained unmatched. Germline CDR1 and CDR2: MGHDK and SYGVNS. This CDR3 contains 15 residues. The CDR3 nucleotides read TGTGCCAGCAGTGAATATGGCCGACAGGGTAGCGAGCAGTACTTC. This sequence encodes CASSEYGRQGSEQYF.

In this sample, this clonotype turned up many times. The V and J genes are TRBV29-1 and TRBJ2-2; the match to TRBD1 covers 11 bases. CDR1 is SQVTM, CDR2 ANQGSEA, per germline. CDR3 length: 15 residues. Trimming removed 3 bases from V and 7 bases from J; junction bases left unmatched: 7. CDR3 region: CSVDRSGQGVGELFF. DNA of the CDR3: TGCAGCGTTGATAGATCGGGACAGGGGGTCGGGGAGCTGTTTTTT.

This clonotype was recorded many times. The V call is TRBV6-5, the J call TRBJ2-7; perhaps D is TRBD1 or TRBD2 (5 bases each). This CDR3 comprises 12 residues. CDR1 and CDR2 from the germline V gene are MNHEY and SVGAGI. V gave up 6 bases and J gave up 6 bases, with 12 bases separating them. CDR3 nucleotides: TGTGCCAGCAGAAACCCCGGGACCGAGCAGTACTTC. Amino acids: CASRNPGTEQYF.

The CDR3 sequence: CASSVGGPSTDTQYF. Here the CDR3 DNA reads TGTGCCAGCAGCGTAGGGGGCCCTAGCACAGATACGCAGTATTTT. The chain employs TRBV9 and TRBJ2-3, with D tentatively TRBD1 (5 bases). The CDR3 is 15 residues long. Deletions cut 0 bases from V and 0 bases from J, with 8 bases between. Germline CDR1 SGDLS, CDR2 YYNGEE.

V is TRBV10-3 and J is TRBJ2-2; D is possibly TRBD1 (5 bases). Looked up from germline, CDR1 is ENHRY and CDR2 is SYGVKD. The CDR3 covers 15 residues. Trimming took 8 bases from V and 0 from J, leaving 13 bases between them. CDR3 nucleotide sequence: TGTGCCATCGGGCAGGGAAACTCGAACACCGGGGAGCTGTTTTTT. Its translation is CAIGQGNSNTGELFF.

This clonotype was detected many times. The rearrangement uses TRBV2 and TRBJ1-1; D may be TRBD1 (6 bases). The germline V gene encodes CDR1 SNHLY and CDR2 FYNNEI. V lost 5 bases and J lost 3, with 13 bases in between. The length of the CDR3 is 14 residues. The CDR3 DNA is TGTGCCAGCAGTCGCCTAGAGGGGGACACTGAAGCTTTCTTT. Translating gives CASSRLEGDTEAFF. The full variable domain, in which reference TRBV2 and TRBJ1-1 provide the parts outside the CDR3, is EPEVTQTPSHQVTQMGQEVILRCVPISNHLYFYWYRQILGQKVEFLVSFYNNEISEKSEIFDDQFSVERPDGSNFTLKIRSTKLEDSAMYFCASSRLEGDTEAFFGQGTRLTVV.

This clonotype was found a few times. This CDR3 is CSVDSYEQYF. In DNA, the CDR3 is TGCAGTGTCGACAGCTACGAGCAGTACTTC. The chain uses TRBV20-1 and TRBJ2-7, with a weak D call TRBD1 (5 bases). The CDR3 contains 10 residues. Germline assignment: CDR1 DFQATT and CDR2 SNEGSKA (reference sequence). V shed 7 bases and J shed 3 bases, with 7 bases lying between them.

The CDR3 loop reads CASSRAAYEQYF. CDR3 DNA: TGTGCCAGCAGCCGAGCGGCCTACGAGCAGTACTTC. The chain joins TRBV28 to TRBJ2-7, with a tentative D call TRBD2 (5 bases). V lost 6 bases and J lost 2, with 8 bases in between. The CDR3 loop spans 12 amino acids. Per the germline V gene, CDR1 is MDHEN and CDR2 is SYDVKM.

The sample holds a few counts of this clonotype. The gene calls are TRBV28 and TRBJ1-4, with D maybe TRBD1 (5 bases). This CDR3 is built from 16 residues. Germline CDR1 is MDHEN and CDR2 is SYDVKM. The V and J ends lost 4 bases and 7 bases respectively, with 19 bases between them. The CDR3 coding sequence is TGTGCCAGCAGTTCCCTAGGCAGGGAAGTAGGTGAAAAACTGTTTTTT. This codes for CASSSLGREVGEKLFF.

This clonotype has more than one count but fewer than ten. The chain couples TRBV20-1 to TRBJ1-6, with 7 bases identical to TRBD1. CDR3 length equals 13 residues. Trimming removed 3 bases from V and 6 bases from J; junction bases left unmatched: 2. Germline CDR1 is DFQATT and CDR2 is SNEGSKA (reference sequence). The CDR3 is CSARTGSNSPLHF. CDR3 DNA sequence: TGCAGTGCTAGGACAGGGAGTAATTCACCCCTCCACTTT.

The rearrangement joins TRBV5-1 to TRBJ1-1; a weak D match, TRBD1 (5 bases). Trimming removed 4 bases at V and 6 bases at J, with 19 bases between. This CDR3 spans 15 amino acids. Germline-derived CDR1 and CDR2 are SGHRS and YFSETQ. CDR3 in DNA: TGCGCCAGCAGCGACAAGACGGGGCACAACGCTGAAGCTTTCTTT. Its protein product is CASSDKTGHNAEAFF.

This clonotype was observed a few times. The chain links TRBV2 to TRBJ1-1; maybe TRBD1 (5 bases). The CDR3 covers 16 residues. The germline gives CDR1 SNHLY, CDR2 FYNNEI. V was clipped by 6 bases and J by 5 bases, with 22 bases between them. The CDR3 DNA follows: TGTGCCAGCAGCCCCGGAGGAGGGACCTGGGGTACTGAAGCTTTCTTT. It specifies CASSPGGGTWGTEAFF.

Many counts were recorded for this clonotype. This chain uses TRBV29-1 with TRBJ2-1, with 8 bases that match TRBD2. V was clipped by 4 bases and J by 4 bases; unmatched bases: 3. The germline gives CDR1 SQVTM, CDR2 ANQGSEA. This CDR3 is built from 13 residues. The CDR3 DNA reads as TGCAGCGTTGGAGGGACTAGGTACAATGAGCAGTTCTTC. Protein: CSVGGTRYNEQFF.

There are a few counts of this clonotype. The J gene is TRBJ1-5, the V gene TRBV7-8; D is perhaps TRBD1 (6 bases). Trimming left V 5 bases short and J 3 bases short, with 17 bases between. The CDR3 has 16 amino acids. Germline CDR1 and CDR2: SGHVS and FQNEAQ. CDR3 sequence: CASSPSAGAFNQPQHF. The DNA of the CDR3 is TGTGCCAGCAGCCCCTCAGCGGGGGCCTTCAATCAGCCCCAGCATTTT. Combining the CDR3 with reference TRBV7-8 and TRBJ1-5 gives the whole variable domain GAGVSQSPRYKVAKRGQDVALRCDPISGHVSLFWYQQALGQGPEFLTYFQNEAQLDKSGLPSDRFFAERPEGSVSTLKIQRTQQEDSAVYLCASSPSAGAFNQPQHFGDGTRLSIL.

This clonotype was picked up many times. The rearrangement joins TRBV6-5 to TRBJ1-5; no firm D call. CDR1 and CDR2 (germline): MNHEY, SVGAGI. The CDR3 totals 14 residues. V lost 4 bases to trimming and J lost 4 bases, with 11 bases between them. CDR3 sequence (DNA): TGTGCCAGCAGTTTATCGGAGACGAATCAGCCCCAGCATTTT. Amino acids: CASSLSETNQPQHF.

The chain combines TRBV6-4 with TRBJ2-3, with D hard to call. The CDR3 extends over 12 amino acids. The V end lost 9 bases, the J end lost 6 bases, and 13 bases lay between the germline ends. Germline assignment: CDR1 MRHNA and CDR2 SNTAGT. CDR3 in amino acids: CASSNLGDTQYF. The CDR3 bases are TGTGCCAGTAGTAACCTGGGGGATACGCAGTATTTT.

This chain uses TRBV2 with TRBJ2-1; the match to TRBD2 covers 11 bases. This CDR3 has 14 amino acids. Unmatched junction bases numbered 5, after V lost 9 bases and J lost 4 bases. CDR1 SNHLY and CDR2 FYNNEI come from the germline V gene. The CDR3 DNA follows: TGTGCCAGTGGGACTAGCGGAGGGTACAATGAGCAGTTCTTC. Translated, it gives CASGTSGGYNEQFF.

CDR3 nucleotide sequence: TGTGCCAGCAGCTCAAGAACAGGGGATGGCGGCTACACCTTC. This gives the protein CASSSRTGDGGYTF. This chain uses TRBV7-2 with TRBJ1-2; 7 bases align to TRBD1. The CDR3 covers 14 residues. Trimming at V came to 4 bases and at J to 8 bases, leaving 10 bases not matched to a gene. CDR1 is SGHTA, CDR2 FQGNSA, per germline.